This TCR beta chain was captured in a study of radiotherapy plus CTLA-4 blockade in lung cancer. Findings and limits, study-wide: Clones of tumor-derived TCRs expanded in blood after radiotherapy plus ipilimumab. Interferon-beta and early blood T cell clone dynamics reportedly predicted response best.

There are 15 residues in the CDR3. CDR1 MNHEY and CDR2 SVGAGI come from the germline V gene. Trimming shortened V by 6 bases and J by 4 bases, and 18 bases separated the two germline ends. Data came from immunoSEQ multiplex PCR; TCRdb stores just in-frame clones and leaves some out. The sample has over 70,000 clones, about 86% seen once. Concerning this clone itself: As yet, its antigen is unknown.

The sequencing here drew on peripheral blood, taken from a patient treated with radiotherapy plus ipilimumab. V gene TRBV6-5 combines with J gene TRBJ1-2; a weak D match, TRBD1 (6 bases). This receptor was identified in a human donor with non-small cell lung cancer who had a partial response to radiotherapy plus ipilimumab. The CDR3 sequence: CASSQSGQGSYGYTF. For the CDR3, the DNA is TGTGCCAGCAGCCAGTCGGGACAAGGAAGCTATGGCTACACCTTC.